The 27 T cell receptor beta chains presented below share a single source sample, sequenced in a study of T cells in Graves' hyperthyroidism and ophthalmopathy. TCR beta CDR3 regions were amplified from RNA. HTBI primers were used for first-round RT-PCR of the TCR CDR3. TCRdb reprocessed the multiplex PCR reads via MiXCR and lists one record per CDR3 protein. The repertoire holds some 300,000 distinct CDR3 sequences, with roughly a fifth as singletons. Sequences were obtained from blood. The receptors derive from a man in his fifties with Graves' ophthalmopathy.

The chain is built from TRBV7-9 and TRBJ2-2; 8 bases fit TRBD1. Looked up from germline, CDR1 is SEHNR and CDR2 is FQNEAQ (reference sequence). Trimming removed 5 bases from V and 1 base from J; junction bases left unmatched: 12. The CDR3 runs to 18 residues. CDR3 in DNA: TGTGCCAGCAGCACCCGAGTAGGACAGGGAGGGAACACCGGGGAGCTGTTTTTT. The encoded protein is CASSTRVGQGGNTGELFF.

There are many counts of this clonotype. The V and J genes are TRBV5-1 and TRBJ1-1, with D hard to call. V was trimmed by 0 bases and J by 11 bases, leaving 17 bases between them. Germline-derived CDR1 and CDR2 are SGHRS and YFSETQ. CDR3 length: 14 residues. This CDR3 is CASSLVVSGGGAFF. DNA of the CDR3: TGCGCCAGCAGCTTGGTTGTATCGGGCGGCGGGGCTTTCTTT.

This clonotype came up many times. The chain employs TRBV5-1 and TRBJ2-7, with D tentatively TRBD1 or TRBD2 (5 bases each). V was clipped by 0 bases and J by 0 bases, with 7 bases between them. The CDR3 length is 14 residues. The V gene's germline CDR1 is SGHRS and CDR2 YFSETQ. Here the CDR3 reads CASSLGDGSYEQYF. CDR3 nucleotide sequence: TGCGCCAGCAGCTTGGGGGACGGCTCCTACGAGCAGTACTTC. The complete variable domain, with remaining parts taken from reference TRBV5-1 and TRBJ2-7, reads KAGVTQTPRYLIKTRGQQVTLSCSPISGHRSVSWYQQTPGQGLQFLFEYFSETQRNKGNFPGRFSGRQFSNSRSEMNVSTLELGDSALYLCASSLGDGSYEQYFGPGTRLTVT.

The V gene is TRBV4-1, the J gene TRBJ1-1; D call uncertain. Between the trimmed V and J ends, which lost 1 base and 1 base, there was a span of 16 bases. Germline CDR1 and CDR2: MGHRA and YSYEKL. This CDR3 is 17 amino acids long. For the CDR3, the DNA is TGCGCCAGCAGCCAAGTTGAGGTTGGGCGGCCGAACACTGAAGCTTTCTTT. Translated, it gives CASSQVEVGRPNTEAFF.

The chain employs TRBV13 and TRBJ2-7, with D hard to call. The CDR3 has 12 amino acids. Trimming left V 5 bases short and J 4 bases short, with 9 bases between. CDR1 PRHDT and CDR2 FYEKMQ come from the germline V gene (reference sequence). The CDR3 sequence: CASSRRGYEQYF. The CDR3 nucleotides read TGTGCCAGCAGCCGACGTGGGTACGAGCAGTACTTC.

This clonotype has a handful of counts. The rearrangement uses TRBV12-3 or TRBV12-4 and TRBJ1-6, with D uncertain. The V gene lost 5 bases and the J gene lost 8 bases, with 13 bases spanning the gap. The CDR3 loop spans 14 amino acids. The CDR3: CASSILPEDSPLHF. In nucleotides, the CDR3 is TGTGCCAGCAGTATCCTGCCGGAGGATTCACCCCTCCACTTT.

This sequence joins TRBV19 and TRBJ2-2; 8 nucleotides match TRBD2. This CDR3 is built from 17 residues. The germline CDR1 and CDR2 sequences are LNHDA and SQIVND (reference sequence). The J segment lost 0 bases and the V segment lost 6 bases, leaving 9 bases of the junction unmatched. The CDR3 loop is CASRSLAGKTNTGELFF. CDR3 DNA: TGTGCCAGTAGATCCTTAGCGGGGAAGACGAACACCGGGGAGCTGTTTTTT. Looking up the rest from reference TRBV19 and TRBJ2-2 gives the full variable domain: DGGITQSPKYLFRKEGQNVTLSCEQNLNHDAMYWYRQDPGQGLRLIYYSQIVNDFQKGDIAEGYSVSREKKESFPLTVTSAQKNPTAFYLCASRSLAGKTNTGELFFGEGSRLTVL.

In its sample, this clonotype was seen many times. The chain links TRBV3-1 to TRBJ1-2; 9 bases match TRBD1. V shed 3 bases and J 4 bases; nucleotides not matched to a gene: 3. This CDR3 region has 14 residues. Germline V gives CDR1 LGHDT, CDR2 YNNKEL (reference sequence). The CDR3 sequence: CASSQGQGSYGYTF. In DNA form, the CDR3 reads TGTGCCAGCAGCCAGGGACAGGGAAGCTATGGCTACACCTTC.

The chain combines TRBV28 with TRBJ2-6; D gene unclear. V was trimmed by 10 bases and J by 0 bases, leaving 16 bases between them. This CDR3 has 16 residues. From germline, CDR1 is MDHEN and CDR2 SYDVKM. CDR3 in amino acids: CATSTPLSSGANVLTF. The CDR3 nucleotides are TGTGCCACCTCGACCCCCCTAAGCTCTGGGGCCAACGTCCTGACTTTC.

Many counts were recorded for this clonotype. The rearrangement joins TRBV20-1 to TRBJ2-7; D is unclear. The germline CDR1 and CDR2 sequences are DFQATT and SNEGSKA (reference sequence). V was trimmed by 0 bases and J by 4 bases, leaving 13 bases between them. The CDR3 runs 14 residues. CDR3 sequence: CSARDRATTYEQYF. Here the CDR3 DNA reads TGCAGTGCTAGAGATCGCGCAACCACTTACGAGCAGTACTTC.

The V and J genes are TRBV7-2 and TRBJ2-3; D call uncertain. Germline V gene data show CDR1 as SGHTA and CDR2 as FQGNSA. Trimming removed 11 bases from V and 3 bases from J, with 15 bases in between. This CDR3 comprises 13 residues. The CDR3 is CAGTSDPTDTQYF. The CDR3 nucleotides are TGTGCCGGAACCAGTGACCCAACAGATACGCAGTATTTT.

This clonotype occurred a few times. The V gene is TRBV13, the J gene TRBJ2-7, with 7 bases matching TRBD1. The germline CDR1 and CDR2 sequences are PRHDT and FYEKMQ (reference sequence). Germline trimming cut 0 bases from V and 0 bases from J; bases unmatched to any gene: 2. The length of the CDR3 is 15 residues. The CDR3 sequence: CASSLGQGSSYEQYF. As DNA, the CDR3 is TGTGCCAGCAGCTTAGGACAGGGGTCCTCCTACGAGCAGTACTTC.

This clonotype was counted many times. The CDR3 DNA reads TGTGCCAGCAGCCAGCAAGGGGAGCTGTTTTTT. Its protein product is CASSQQGELFF. The chain combines TRBV3-1 with TRBJ2-2; D gene unclear. The V end lost 3 bases, the J end lost 8 bases, and 4 bases lay between the germline ends. CDR1 and CDR2 (germline): LGHDT, YNNKEL (reference sequence). This CDR3 has 11 amino acids. Full variable domain (rest looked up from reference TRBV3-1 and TRBJ2-2): DTAVSQTPKYLVTQMGNDKSIKCEQNLGHDTMYWYKQDSKKFLKIMFSYNNKELIINETVPNRFSPKSPDKAHLNLHINSLELGDSAVYFCASSQQGELFFGEGSRLTVL.

The chain joins TRBV7-9 to TRBJ2-1; D perhaps matches TRBD2 (6 bases). V lost 8 bases and J 6 bases, leaving 11 bases between the germline ends. This CDR3 region has 12 residues. Looked up from germline, CDR1 is SEHNR and CDR2 is FQNEAQ (reference sequence). The CDR3 DNA follows: TGTGCCAGCCAGGGAGGTGGCAATGAGCAGTTCTTC. Its translation: CASQGGGNEQFF.

V is TRBV29-1 and J is TRBJ2-7; 14 bases fit TRBD2. Germline V CDR1 and CDR2: SQVTM, ANQGSEA. V lost 6 bases, J lost 6 bases, and 7 bases stayed unmatched. This CDR3 contains 14 residues. CDR3 amino acids: CSVGLAGAGSEQYF. The CDR3 DNA is TGCAGCGTGGGACTAGCGGGAGCCGGCTCCGAGCAGTACTTC.

This clonotype was observed a handful of times. The V call is TRBV9, the J call TRBJ1-5, with D perhaps TRBD1 (5 bases). Deletions cut 4 bases from V and 3 bases from J, with 11 bases between. The CDR3 sequence is 14 residues long. Per germline, CDR1 SGDLS and CDR2 YYNGEE. CDR3 sequence: CASSPGTDNQPQHF. As DNA, the CDR3 is TGTGCCAGCAGCCCAGGGACGGACAATCAGCCCCAGCATTTT.

The genes are TRBV5-6 and TRBJ2-1; 9 bases agree with TRBD1. In germline, CDR1 is SGHDT, CDR2 YYEEEE. This CDR3 contains 15 residues. After removal of 3 bases from V and 4 bases from J, the junction contained 5 bases not matched to a gene. The CDR3 DNA reads TGTGCCAGCAGCTGGGACAGGGTGCTTTACAATGAGCAGTTCTTC. Residues: CASSWDRVLYNEQFF.

This clonotype was observed at least ten times. V and J are TRBV2 and TRBJ2-3, with TRBD1 matching over 10 bases. CDR1 and CDR2 (germline): SNHLY, FYNNEI. The CDR3 length is 13 residues. The trim removed 10 bases at V and 5 bases at J, leaving 6 bases unmatched. The DNA of the CDR3 is TGTGCCATTTCGACAGGGGGCGGAGATACGCAGTATTTT. It encodes CAISTGGGDTQYF.

The genes are TRBV6-2 or TRBV6-3 and TRBJ2-7, with TRBD2 matching 15 bases. The germline CDR1 and CDR2 sequences are MNHEY and SVGEGT. V lost 6 bases to trimming and J lost 6 bases; unmatched junction nucleotides: 6. This CDR3 is built from 15 residues. The CDR3 region has the DNA TGTGCCAGCAGACCCGGACTAGCGGGGGGGCTCGAGCAGTACTTC. Its protein product is CASRPGLAGGLEQYF.

This clonotype appeared a few times. This rearrangement joins TRBV12-3 or TRBV12-4 to TRBJ1-1; D unclear. This CDR3 has 14 residues. The V end lost 3 bases, the J end lost 4 bases, and 12 bases lay between the germline ends. For the CDR3, the DNA is TGTGCCAGCAGTTTCCAAGAAATGTCCACTGAAGCTTTCTTT. Its protein is CASSFQEMSTEAFF.

A word on this clonotype: A junction end diverges from the germline sequence, so it may reflect a read error. The V call is TRBV9, the J call TRBJ2-7; 7 bases match TRBD1. The CDR3 covers 13 residues. Germline V CDR1 and CDR2: SGDLS, YYNGEE. CDR3 sequence: CANSAGTAYEQYF. As DNA, the CDR3 is TGTGCCAACAGCGCCGGGACAGCTTACGAGCAGTACTTC.

This clonotype was observed many times. This chain connects TRBV20-1 to TRBJ2-7; 7 bases agree with TRBD1. The germline gives CDR1 DFQATT, CDR2 SNEGSKA (reference sequence). The CDR3 contains 14 residues. Germline trimming cut 5 bases from V and 0 bases from J; bases unmatched to any gene: 7. CDR3 in DNA: TGCAGTGCTCAGACAGGGCTCATCTCCTACGAGCAGTACTTC. Translated, it gives CSAQTGLISYEQYF.

The sample holds a few counts of this clonotype. This sequence joins TRBV7-3 and TRBJ2-1; 11 bases fit TRBD1. There are 16 residues in the CDR3. In germline, CDR1 is SGHTA, CDR2 FQGTGA. The V and J ends lost 3 bases and 5 bases, in that order; junction bases with no gene match: 6. CDR3 region: CASSFLGQGANNEQFF. Written as DNA, the CDR3 is TGTGCCAGCAGCTTCCTCGGACAGGGGGCCAACAATGAGCAGTTCTTC.

This clonotype was seen repeatedly, ten times or more. The V gene is TRBV13, the J gene TRBJ2-1; D is possibly TRBD2 (5 bases). V was shortened by 4 bases and J by 1 base, with 11 bases between the two germline ends. Looked up from germline, CDR1 is PRHDT and CDR2 is FYEKMQ (reference sequence). CDR3 length: 15 amino acids. The CDR3 reads CASSSSRTSYNEQFF. DNA for the CDR3: TGTGCCAGCAGCTCCTCCAGGACTTCCTACAATGAGCAGTTCTTC.

This clonotype has more than one count but fewer than ten. The rearrangement links TRBV12-5 to TRBJ2-6; tentatively, D is TRBD1 or TRBD2 (7 bases each). Per germline, CDR1 LGHNT and CDR2 FRNRAP. The CDR3 sequence is 17 residues long. Trimming removed 1 base at V and 2 bases at J, with 12 bases between. CDR3 DNA sequence: TGTGCTAGTGGTTTGGGCCAGGGGGGGGCTGGGGCCAACGTCCTGACTTTC. It is translated as CASGLGQGGAGANVLTF.

This clonotype occurred a few times. This sequence joins TRBV12-3 or TRBV12-4 and TRBJ1-3, with 7 positions matching TRBD1. The V and J ends lost 5 bases and 2 bases, in that order; junction bases with no gene match: 6. The CDR3 spans 15 residues. CDR3 nucleotide sequence: TGTGCCAGCAGTATTACCGGGACAGCTGGAAACACCATATATTTT. As protein: CASSITGTAGNTIYF.

This clonotype was counted between two and nine times. The chain employs TRBV6-1 and TRBJ1-4; D might be TRBD1 (6 bases). Germline assignment: CDR1 MNHNS and CDR2 SASEGT. The ends were cut back, 6 bases at V and 4 bases at J, with 15 bases in the middle. The CDR3 contains 15 residues. CDR3 bases: TGTGCCAGCAGCCCGGAGGGGGGTTTTAATGAAAAACTGTTTTTT. It codes for CASSPEGGFNEKLFF.